Below are 9 T cell receptor beta chains sequenced from a single sample in a study of metastatic and nonmetastatic thyroid tumors. Prior to thyroid surgery, none of the patients had received any treatment. TCRdb re-clonotyped the PCR reads through MiXCR. The table lists under 75,000 clones, 18% of them singletons. The sample comprised blood. Every receptor here comes from a female donor with papillary thyroid cancer or a benign thyroid nodule (not recorded which). Some clones in this sample may be carry-over from other donors' samples.

The sample holds many counts of this clone. The chain links TRBV24-1 to TRBJ1-2; 8 bases are shared with TRBD1. The germline V gene encodes CDR1 KGHDR and CDR2 SFDVKD. The CDR3 spans 15 residues. J was trimmed by 2 bases and V by 4 bases; bases with no gene match: 5. CDR3 DNA sequence: TGTGCCACCAGTGAAACCGACAGGGGAAACTATGGCTACACCTTC. This sequence encodes CATSETDRGNYGYTF.

Note on this clone: This may come from a read error, since a much larger clone is one base off. This chain joins TRBV28 and TRBJ2-2, with D perhaps TRBD2 (7 bases). This CDR3 is 14 amino acids long. V lost 1 base and J 16 bases, leaving 19 bases between the germline ends. The germline V gene has CDR1 MDHEN and CDR2 SYDVKM. The CDR3 sequence is CASSLFGGNGGPFF. The CDR3 DNA is TGTGCCAGCAGTTTATTTGGGGGTAACGGGGGGCCGTTTTTT.

The V gene is TRBV10-3, the J gene TRBJ2-6; the D is unclear. Germline V gives CDR1 ENHRY, CDR2 SYGVKD. Trimming removed 2 bases at V and 3 bases at J, with 2 bases between. The CDR3 runs 13 residues. The CDR3 nucleotides are TGTGCCATCAGTGAGGGTGGGGCCAACGTCCTGACTTTC. Its translation is CAISEGGANVLTF.

The chain couples TRBV9 to TRBJ2-1, with 7 bases aligning to TRBD2. V dropped 3 bases and J dropped 7; count of bases not matched to a gene: 13. In germline, CDR1 is SGDLS, CDR2 YYNGEE. The CDR3 loop spans 16 amino acids. CDR3 coding DNA: TGTGCCAGCAGCGACCAAGTCAAAGCGGGAAATAATGAGCAGTTCTTC. It translates to CASSDQVKAGNNEQFF. The full variable domain, in which reference TRBV9 and TRBJ2-1 provide the parts outside the CDR3, is DSGVTQTPKHLITATGQRVTLRCSPRSGDLSVYWYQQSLDQGLQFLIQYYNGEERAKGNILERFSAQQFPDLHSELNLSSLELGDSALYFCASSDQVKAGNNEQFFGPGTRLTVL.

This clone was recorded many times. This chain uses TRBV24-1 with TRBJ1-2; tentative D call: TRBD1 (5 bases). Germline V lookup: CDR1 KGHDR, CDR2 SFDVKD. The CDR3 extends over 16 amino acids. The V gene lost 4 bases and the J gene lost 4 bases, with 18 bases spanning the gap. The CDR3 reads CATSDVGTPGTYGYTF. CDR3 DNA: TGTGCCACCAGTGACGTCGGGACCCCGGGCACCTATGGCTACACCTTC.

This clone showed up many times. The chain has TRBV2 and TRBJ2-3, with 11 nucleotides matching TRBD2. The length of the CDR3 is 16 residues. Looked up from germline, CDR1 is SNHLY and CDR2 is FYNNEI. V lost 7 bases, J lost 3 bases, and 9 bases stayed unmatched. In DNA form, the CDR3 reads TGTGCCAGCATCGGCACTAGCGGGAGATCGACAGATACGCAGTATTTT. It translates to CASIGTSGRSTDTQYF.

This clone was observed many times. The rearrangement joins TRBV6-1 to TRBJ2-7; D gene uncertain. Trimming removed 4 bases from V and 3 bases from J, with 16 bases in between. Germline V gives CDR1 MNHNS, CDR2 SASEGT. The CDR3 is 15 amino acids. CDR3 nucleotide sequence: TGTGCCAGCAGTGCCGACCGAAATCTCGACTACGAGCAGTACTTC. It is translated as CASSADRNLDYEQYF.

The chain recombines TRBV6-1 with TRBJ2-7; a possible D gene is TRBD2 (5 bases). Germline V lookup: CDR1 MNHNS, CDR2 SASEGT. The CDR3 length is 11 residues. V dropped 5 bases and J dropped 10 bases, with 12 bases sitting between them. The CDR3 spells CASSSLANQYF. The CDR3 coding sequence is TGTGCCAGCAGTAGTCTAGCCAACCAGTACTTC.

The chain employs TRBV28 and TRBJ2-1, with TRBD1 matching 8 bases. The V gene's germline CDR1 is MDHEN and CDR2 SYDVKM. There are 17 residues in the CDR3. J gave up 6 bases and V 6 bases, and 16 bases lay outside the gene matches. In DNA, the CDR3 is TGTGCCAGCAGACCCGGACAGGGCAAAGAGGGCCTCAATGAGCAGTTCTTC. Translation: CASRPGQGKEGLNEQFF. The full variable domain, completed using reference TRBV28 and TRBJ2-1, is DVKVTQSSRYLVKRTGEKVFLECVQDMDHENMFWYRQDPGLGLRLIYFSYDVKMKEKGDIPEGYSVSREKKERFSLILESASTNQTSMYLCASRPGQGKEGLNEQFFGPGTRLTVL.